The present TCR beta chain was sequenced within a study of T cell responses to AZD1222 COVID-19 vaccine. Regarding the study as a whole: Repertoire sampling was restricted to post-peak T cell response timepoints. Close to half of spike-specific TCRs reportedly recognize unmutated variant regions. Among the donors, most were white British and more were female, and clonal diversity was possibly underestimated.

For this clone: No antigen is known for it.

Libraries were prepared by immunoSEQ multiplex PCR; TCRdb keeps only in-frame clonotypes and omits some of them. The table lists around 96,000 clones, 90% to 95% of them singletons, with more than 9% in the top ten. This sequence originates from an adult who received the AZD1222 COVID-19 vaccine. Material: peripheral blood, obtained 28 days after the second AZD1222 dose.

Here the CDR3 DNA reads TGTGCCAGCAGTGAAACCCGGAGGGCGGCCCCTTACGAGCAGTACTTC. Translated, it gives CASSETRRAAPYEQYF. This rearrangement joins TRBV2 to TRBJ2-7, with D possibly being TRBD2 (6 bases). V was trimmed by 2 bases and J by 4 bases, leaving 18 bases between them. CDR1 and CDR2 from the germline V gene are SNHLY and FYNNEI. The CDR3 contains 16 residues.